The source of this T cell receptor (beta chain) is a study of cytomegalovirus exposure and HLA in healthy donors. Study-wide context: The same platform used for the roughly 600 first-cohort repertoires was also used for the approximately 120 validation repertoires, as a later analysis reported.

A note on this clone: What it binds is unknown.

Germline CDR1 and CDR2: MNHEY and SVGAGI. The CDR3 has 13 residues. Trimming shortened V by 7 bases and J by 7 bases, and 14 bases separated the two germline ends. Regarding the study as a whole: For cytomegalovirus status, the classifier reportedly gave diagnoses with high specificity and sensitivity. The finding came from a later analysis; first-cohort TCR clusters tended to co-occur in the roughly 110 validation repertoires.

Assay: immunoSEQ multiplex PCR; the TCRdb copy retains only in-frame clones and omits some. The sample includes fewer than 65,000 clones, roughly nine tenths seen only once; the top ten take around 16%. The chain has TRBV6-5 and TRBJ2-1, with D perhaps matching TRBD2 (6 bases). This TCR derives from a woman younger than 35 in good health and CMV-seronegative. Material: PBMCs. The CDR3 region is CASMGGTGNEQFF. In nucleotides, the CDR3 is TGTGCCAGCATGGGCGGGACGGGGAATGAGCAGTTCTTC.